This TCR beta chain stems from a study of blood T cells in healthy people across ages. Study results and caveats: In older individuals, TCR beta diversity per million T cells was lower, falling roughly linearly with age.

The second PCR ran roughly 6 to 11 cycles with a sample-barcoded 5' primer and J-beta primers. Each CDR3 protein is one row after TCRdb ran MiXCR on the 5' RACE reads. The repertoire consists of roughly 1,300,000 distinct CDR3 sequences, with 45% to 70% occurring once and the leading ten covering 5.5% to 8%. Isolation recovered at least 6.5 million PBMCs from every sample. In the case of this clonotype: Its antigen is undetermined.

Deletions cut 0 bases from V and 6 bases from J, with 8 bases between. CDR3 size: 13 residues. Per germline, CDR1 MNHEY and CDR2 SVGAGI. Input material: blood. The V gene is TRBV6-5, the J gene TRBJ1-2; D unresolved. This TCR came from a man aged 18-30 years in good health. CDR3: CASSYSVRDGYTF. The DNA of the CDR3 is TGTGCCAGCAGTTACTCGGTTAGGGATGGCTACACCTTC.